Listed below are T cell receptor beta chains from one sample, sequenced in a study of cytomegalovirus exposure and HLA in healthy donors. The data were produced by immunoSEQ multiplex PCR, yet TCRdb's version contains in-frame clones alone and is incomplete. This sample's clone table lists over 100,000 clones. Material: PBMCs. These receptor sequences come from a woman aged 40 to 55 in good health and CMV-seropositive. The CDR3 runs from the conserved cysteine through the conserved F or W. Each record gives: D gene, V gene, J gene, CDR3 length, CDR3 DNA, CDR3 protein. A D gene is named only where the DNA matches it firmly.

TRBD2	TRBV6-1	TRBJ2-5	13	TGTGCCAGCACTGAGCGGGATGCGGAGACCCAGTACTTC	CASTERDAETQYF
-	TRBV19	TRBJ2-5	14	TGTGCCAGTAGTACCCGACAGACCCAAGAGACCCAGTACTTC	CASSTRQTQETQYF
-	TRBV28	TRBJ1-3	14	TGTGCCAGCAGTTTCGAGGGGGTGGGAAACACCATATATTTT	CASSFEGVGNTIYF
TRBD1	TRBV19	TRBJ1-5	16	TGTGCCAGTAGTATCCCAGGGGGACAGTTCCTCGGGCCCCAGCATTTT	CASSIPGGQFLGPQHF
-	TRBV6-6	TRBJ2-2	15	TGTGCCAGCAGTTACGGTCAGGGGAACACCGGGGAGCTGTTTTTT	CASSYGQGNTGELFF
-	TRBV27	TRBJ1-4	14	TGTGCCAGCAGTTTGGGCCGGAACAATGAAAAACTGTTTTTT	CASSLGRNNEKLFF
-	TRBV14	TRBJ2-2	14	TGTGCCAGCAGCCAAGAAGTGAGCACCGGGGAGCTGTTTTTT	CASSQEVSTGELFF
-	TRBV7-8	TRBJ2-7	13	TGTGCCAGCAGCTTAGGAGGGAGGTACGAGCAGTACTTC	CASSLGGRYEQYF
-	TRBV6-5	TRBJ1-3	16	TGTGCCAGCAGTTACTCGCGGGTGTACGCTGGAAACACCATATATTTT	CASSYSRVYAGNTIYF
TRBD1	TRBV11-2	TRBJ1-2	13	TGTGCCAGCAGCTACGGGACAGGGCTTGGCTACACCTTC	CASSYGTGLGYTF
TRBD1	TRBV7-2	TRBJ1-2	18	TGTGCCAGCAGCCTCTTTTCCGGGACAGAATTATCTAACTATGGCTACACCTTC	CASSLFSGTELSNYGYTF
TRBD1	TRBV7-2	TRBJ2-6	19	TGTGCCAGCAGCTTAACGGGACAGGGCCGTAACTCTGGGGCCAACGTCCTGACTTTC	CASSLTGQGRNSGANVLTF
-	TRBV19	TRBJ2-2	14	TGTGCCAGTATAACGAGCGTCAACACCGGGGAGCTGTTTTTT	CASITSVNTGELFF
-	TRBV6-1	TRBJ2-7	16	TGTGCCAGCAGTGAAGCGGGTGCCGACAGCTCCTACGAGCAGTACTTC	CASSEAGADSSYEQYF
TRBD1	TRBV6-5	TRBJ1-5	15	TGTGCCAGCAGTAAGGGACAGGGGAGAAGCCAGCCCCAGCATTTT	CASSKGQGRSQPQHF
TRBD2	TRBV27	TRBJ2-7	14	TGTGCCAGCAGGAACCTGGGAGGGACGAATGAGCAGTACTTC	CASRNLGGTNEQYF
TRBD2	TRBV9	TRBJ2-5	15	TGTGCCAGCAGCGTAGAGTGGACTAGCCAAGAGACCCAGTACTTC	CASSVEWTSQETQYF
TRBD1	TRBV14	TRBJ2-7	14	TGTGCCAGCAGCCGCTACAGGGGCACCTACGAGCAGTACTTC	CASSRYRGTYEQYF
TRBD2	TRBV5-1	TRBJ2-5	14	TGCGCCAGCAGCAGAGCGGGGAGAGTAGAGACCCAGTACTTC	CASSRAGRVETQYF
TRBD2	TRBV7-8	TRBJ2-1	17	TGTGCCAGCAGCTTTATCCCTAGCGGGAGCTCCTACAATGAGCAGTTCTTC	CASSFIPSGSSYNEQFF
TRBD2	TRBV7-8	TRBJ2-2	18	TGTGCCAGCAGCCCGACCTCAAGACTAGCGGTGAACACCGGGGAGCTGTTTTTT	CASSPTSRLAVNTGELFF
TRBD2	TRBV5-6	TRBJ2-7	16	TGTGCCAGCAGCTTGGTACTAGCGGGAGGAACAGGGGAGCAGTACTTC	CASSLVLAGGTGEQYF
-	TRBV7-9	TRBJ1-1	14	TGTGCCAGCATCCCGGGGGACCGGGTCGTTGAAGCTTTCTTT	CASIPGDRVVEAFF
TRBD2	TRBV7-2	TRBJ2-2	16	TGTGCCAGCAGCTGGACTAGCGGGATCAACACCGGGGAGCTGTTTTTT	CASSWTSGINTGELFF
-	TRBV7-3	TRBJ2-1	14	TGTGCCAGCAGCTTATATGGCCAGTACAATGAGCAGTTCTTC	CASSLYGQYNEQFF
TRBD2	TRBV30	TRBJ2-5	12	TGTGCCCGAGCGGGAGGGGGGGAGACCCAGTACTTC	CARAGGGETQYF
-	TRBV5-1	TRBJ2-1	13	TGCGCCAGCAGCTTGGTGCTAGGAAATGAGCAGTTCTTC	CASSLVLGNEQFF
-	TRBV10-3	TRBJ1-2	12	TGTGCCATCAGGGCAGAAAAGTATGGCTACACCTTC	CAIRAEKYGYTF
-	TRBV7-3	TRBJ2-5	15	TGTGCCAGCAGCTTAAAAGCAGGCAGCTTAGAGACCCAGTACTTC	CASSLKAGSLETQYF